The clone carrying this T cell receptor beta chain was observed a handful of times. The antigen remains unidentified. Sequence at one end of the junction differs from germline and may be a read error. The sample comes from a study of blood T cells in healthy people across ages. Study outcomes and limitations: Roughly linearly, TCR beta diversity per million T cells fell as age increased.

The CDR3 length is 16 residues. Germline CDR1 SGHVS, CDR2 FNYEAQ. Primed by a sample-barcoded 5' primer and a J-beta primer mix, a second PCR proceeded for about 7 to 11 cycles. The template-switch adaptor was a 5' adaptor with 12 random nucleotides. It tagged each cDNA molecule. MiXCR, run by TCRdb on the 5' RACE reads, gives a single entry per CDR3 protein. The sample contains 870,000 or so distinct CDR3 sequences, about 28% of which appear only once. This sequence was found in a woman at least 80 years old in good health. Sequencing was carried out using blood. The chain links TRBV7-6 to TRBJ2-5; D possibly corresponds to TRBD2 (5 bases). CDR3 protein: CGSSLSWTGGQETQYF. Written as DNA, the CDR3 is TGTGGCAGCAGCCTTAGTTGGACTGGTGGGCAAGAGACCCAGTACTTC.